The clone carrying this T cell receptor beta chain was recorded a few times. The antigen is not known. Use of 60 Vbeta and 13 Jbeta primers characterized the PCR. Using immunoSEQ multiplex PCR, the repertoire was profiled, and TCRdb retains in-frame clones only, with some absent. The table lists 150,000 to 200,000 clones, around four fifths of them singletons. This sample was included in a study of cytomegalovirus exposure and HLA in healthy donors. General observations from the study: In a later analysis, HLA-associated beta chains showed higher expansion and lower generation probabilities than comparable chains.

Source material: PBMCs. This TCR was recovered from a man younger than 30 in good health and CMV-seropositive.

The CDR3 DNA reads TGTGCCAGCAGTTCTCGGGGTAGCTCCTACAATGAGCAGTTCTTC. Protein: CASSSRGSSYNEQFF. The V and J genes are TRBV27 and TRBJ2-1; the D gene is possibly TRBD2 (5 bases). CDR1 MNHEY and CDR2 SMNVEV come from the germline V gene (reference sequence). V dropped 4 bases and J dropped 0 bases, with 10 bases sitting between them. The CDR3 loop spans 15 amino acids.